These 2 T cell receptor beta chains came from one sample sequenced in a study of control samples from healthy donors and cancer patients. Using immunoSEQ multiplex PCR, the repertoire was profiled, and TCRdb retains in-frame clones only, with some absent. The sample lists approximately 70,000 clones; less than 95% were seen once. The sample was PBMCs. Source of these receptors: a woman aged 50 to 65 with colorectal cancer.

The J gene is TRBJ1-6, the V gene TRBV27, with a possible D match to TRBD1 (6 bases). V lost 5 bases to trimming and J lost 7 bases, with 15 bases between them. The germline V gene encodes CDR1 MNHEY and CDR2 SMNVEV (reference sequence). This CDR3 spans 15 amino acids. DNA of the CDR3: TGTGCCAGCAGTCCCTCCGGGACAACCAATTCACCCCTCCACTTT. Amino acid sequence: CASSPSGTTNSPLHF.

The chain recombines TRBV25-1 with TRBJ1-1; a weak D match, TRBD1 (5 bases). CDR1 is MGHDK, CDR2 SYGVNS, per germline. V was trimmed by 5 bases and J by 2 bases, leaving 18 bases between them. This CDR3 comprises 16 residues. The CDR3 loop is CASSLGLGFDNTEAFF. The CDR3 coding sequence is TGTGCCAGCAGTTTGGGGCTGGGGTTTGATAACACTGAAGCTTTCTTT.